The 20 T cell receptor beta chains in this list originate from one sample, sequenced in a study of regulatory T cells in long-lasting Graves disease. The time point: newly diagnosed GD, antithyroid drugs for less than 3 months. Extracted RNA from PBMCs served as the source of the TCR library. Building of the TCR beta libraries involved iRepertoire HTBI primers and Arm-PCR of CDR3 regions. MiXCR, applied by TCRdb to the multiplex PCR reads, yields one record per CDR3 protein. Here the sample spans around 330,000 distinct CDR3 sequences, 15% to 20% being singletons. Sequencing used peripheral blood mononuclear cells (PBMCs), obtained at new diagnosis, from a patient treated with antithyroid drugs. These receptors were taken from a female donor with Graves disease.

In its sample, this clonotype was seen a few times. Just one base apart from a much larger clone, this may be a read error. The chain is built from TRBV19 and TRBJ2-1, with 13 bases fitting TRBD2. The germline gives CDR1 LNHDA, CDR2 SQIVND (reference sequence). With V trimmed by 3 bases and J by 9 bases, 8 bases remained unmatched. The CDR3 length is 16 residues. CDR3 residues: CASSIPGTSGTGEQFF. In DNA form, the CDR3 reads TGTGCCAGTAGTATCCCCGGGACTAGCGGGACTGGTGAGCAGTTCTTC.

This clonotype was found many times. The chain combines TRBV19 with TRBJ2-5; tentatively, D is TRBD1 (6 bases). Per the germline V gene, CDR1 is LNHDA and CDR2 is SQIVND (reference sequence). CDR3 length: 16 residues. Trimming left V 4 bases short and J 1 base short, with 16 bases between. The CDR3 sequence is CASSKQGIGAQETQYF. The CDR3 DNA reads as TGTGCCAGTAGTAAACAGGGAATTGGTGCCCAAGAGACCCAGTACTTC.

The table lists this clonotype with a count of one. Here the CDR3 DNA reads TGTGCCAGCAGTCCGTATGACGGGGCGAACACCGGGGAGCTGTTTTTT. It is translated as CASSPYDGANTGELFF. The gene calls are TRBV6-1 and TRBJ2-2; tentative D call: TRBD2 (5 bases). Germline V gene data show CDR1 as MNHNS and CDR2 as SASEGT. The CDR3 sequence is 16 residues long. With 5 bases removed from V and 0 bases from J, the gap between germline ends came to 13 bases.

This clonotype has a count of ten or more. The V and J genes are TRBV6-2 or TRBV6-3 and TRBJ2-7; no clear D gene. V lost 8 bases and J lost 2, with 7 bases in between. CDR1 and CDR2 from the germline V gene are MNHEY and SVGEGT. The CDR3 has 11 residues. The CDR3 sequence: CASGQTYEQYF. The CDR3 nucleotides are TGTGCCAGCGGGCAGACCTACGAGCAGTACTTC.

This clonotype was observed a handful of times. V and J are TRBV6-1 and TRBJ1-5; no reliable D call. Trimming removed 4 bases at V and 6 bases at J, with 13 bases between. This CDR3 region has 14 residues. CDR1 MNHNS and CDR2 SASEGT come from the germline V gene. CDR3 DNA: TGTGCCAGCAGTGGGCAGGCCGCGGGTCAGCCCCAGCATTTT. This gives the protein CASSGQAAGQPQHF.

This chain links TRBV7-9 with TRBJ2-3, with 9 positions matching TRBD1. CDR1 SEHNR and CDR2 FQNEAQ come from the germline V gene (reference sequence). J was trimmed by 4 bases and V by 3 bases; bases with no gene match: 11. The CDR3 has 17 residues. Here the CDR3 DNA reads TGTGCCAGCAGCTTCCGGACAGGGGTCCCGAGAGCAGATACGCAGTATTTT. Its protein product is CASSFRTGVPRADTQYF.

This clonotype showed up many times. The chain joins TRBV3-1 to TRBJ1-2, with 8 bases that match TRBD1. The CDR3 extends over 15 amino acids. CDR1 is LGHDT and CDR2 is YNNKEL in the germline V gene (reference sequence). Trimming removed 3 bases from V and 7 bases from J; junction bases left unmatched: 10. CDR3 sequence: CASSQARTGFAGYTF. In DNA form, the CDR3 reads TGTGCCAGCAGCCAGGCTAGGACAGGGTTCGCTGGCTACACCTTC.

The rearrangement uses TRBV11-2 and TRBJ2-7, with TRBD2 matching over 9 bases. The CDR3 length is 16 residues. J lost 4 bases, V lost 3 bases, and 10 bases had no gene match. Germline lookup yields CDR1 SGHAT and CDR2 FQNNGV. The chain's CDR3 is CASSFQLAGIPYEQYF. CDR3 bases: TGTGCCAGCAGCTTCCAGCTAGCGGGGATACCTTACGAGCAGTACTTC. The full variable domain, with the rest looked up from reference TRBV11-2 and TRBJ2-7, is EAGVAQSPRYKIIEKRQSVAFWCNPISGHATLYWYQQILGQGPKLLIQFQNNGVVDDSQLPKDRFSAERLKGVDSTLKIQPAKLEDSAVYLCASSFQLAGIPYEQYFGPGTRLTVT.

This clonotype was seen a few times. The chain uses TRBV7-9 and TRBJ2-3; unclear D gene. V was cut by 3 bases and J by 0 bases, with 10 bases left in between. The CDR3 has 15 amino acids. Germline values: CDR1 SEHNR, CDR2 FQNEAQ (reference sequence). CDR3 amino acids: CASSFGIASTDTQYF. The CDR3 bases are TGTGCCAGCAGCTTCGGCATCGCTAGCACAGATACGCAGTATTTT.

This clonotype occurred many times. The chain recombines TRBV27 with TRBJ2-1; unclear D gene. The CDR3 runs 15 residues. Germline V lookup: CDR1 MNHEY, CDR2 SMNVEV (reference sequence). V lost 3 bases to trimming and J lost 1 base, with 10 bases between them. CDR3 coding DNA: TGTGCCAGCAGTTTCCAGCCACCGTCCTACAATGAGCAGTTCTTC. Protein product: CASSFQPPSYNEQFF.

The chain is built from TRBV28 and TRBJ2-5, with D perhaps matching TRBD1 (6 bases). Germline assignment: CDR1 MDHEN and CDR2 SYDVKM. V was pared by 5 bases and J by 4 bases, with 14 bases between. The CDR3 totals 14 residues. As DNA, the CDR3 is TGTGCCAGCAGTACTTCTACAGGGCGAGAGACCCAGTACTTC. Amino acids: CASSTSTGRETQYF. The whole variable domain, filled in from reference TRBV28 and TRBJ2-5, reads DVKVTQSSRYLVKRTGEKVFLECVQDMDHENMFWYRQDPGLGLRLIYFSYDVKMKEKGDIPEGYSVSREKKERFSLILESASTNQTSMYLCASSTSTGRETQYFGPGTRLLVL.

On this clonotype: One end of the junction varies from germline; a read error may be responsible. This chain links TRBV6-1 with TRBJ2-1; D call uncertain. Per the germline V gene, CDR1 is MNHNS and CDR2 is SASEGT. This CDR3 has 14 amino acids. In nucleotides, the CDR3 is TGTGCCAGCAGTACGTCCAGCTCCCACAATGAGCAGTTCTTC. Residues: CASSTSSSHNEQFF.

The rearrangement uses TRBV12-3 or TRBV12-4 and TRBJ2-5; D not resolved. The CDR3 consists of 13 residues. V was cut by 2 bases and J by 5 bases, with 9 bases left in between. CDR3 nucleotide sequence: TGTGCCAGCAGTTTATCTTATGTGGAGACCCAGTACTTC. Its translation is CASSLSYVETQYF.

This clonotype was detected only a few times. The CDR3 protein is CATSGRGRGNQPQHF. Written as DNA, the CDR3 is TGTGCCACCAGTGGAAGGGGTCGCGGCAATCAGCCCCAGCATTTT. The V gene is TRBV24-1, the J gene TRBJ1-5, with a possible D match to TRBD1 (5 bases). This CDR3 is 15 amino acids long. The V and J ends lost 5 bases and 2 bases respectively, with 12 bases between them. Germline loops: CDR1 KGHDR, CDR2 SFDVKD.

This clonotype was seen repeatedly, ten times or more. CDR3 sequence (DNA): TGTGCCAGCACCCACCGAGGGGGCTGGGGCTACACCTTC. Protein product: CASTHRGGWGYTF. The chain uses TRBV28 and TRBJ1-2; TRBD1 aligns across 7 bases. V was pared by 7 bases and J by 8 bases, with 10 bases of the junction left unmatched. CDR1 and CDR2 from the germline V gene are MDHEN and SYDVKM. The CDR3 runs 13 residues.

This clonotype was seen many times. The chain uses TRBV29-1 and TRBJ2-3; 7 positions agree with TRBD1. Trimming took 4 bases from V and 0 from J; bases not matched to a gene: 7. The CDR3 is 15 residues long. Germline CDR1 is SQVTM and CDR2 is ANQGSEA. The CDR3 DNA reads TGCAGCGTTGTGGACAGGCCTACTAGCACAGATACGCAGTATTTT. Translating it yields CSVVDRPTSTDTQYF.

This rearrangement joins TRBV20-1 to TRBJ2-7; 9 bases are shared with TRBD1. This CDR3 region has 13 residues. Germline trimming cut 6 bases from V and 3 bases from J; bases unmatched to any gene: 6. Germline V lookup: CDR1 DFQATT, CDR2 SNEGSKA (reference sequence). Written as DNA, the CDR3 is TGCAGTGCAGACCGGGACAGGGACTACGAGCAGTACTTC. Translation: CSADRDRDYEQYF.

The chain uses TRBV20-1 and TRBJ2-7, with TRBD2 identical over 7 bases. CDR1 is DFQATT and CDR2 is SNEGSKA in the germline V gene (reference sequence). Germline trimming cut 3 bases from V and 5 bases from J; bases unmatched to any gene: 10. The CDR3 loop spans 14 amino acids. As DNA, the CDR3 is TGCAGTGCTAGCCTACTGCGGGAGTTCCACGAGCAGTACTTC. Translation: CSASLLREFHEQYF.

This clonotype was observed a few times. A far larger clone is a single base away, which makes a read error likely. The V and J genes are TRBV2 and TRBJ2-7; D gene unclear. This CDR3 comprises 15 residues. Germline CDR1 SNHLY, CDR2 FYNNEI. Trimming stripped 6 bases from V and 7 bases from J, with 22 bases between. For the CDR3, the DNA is TGTGCCAGCAGAATATCCGTGGGCTCCTACAATGAGCAGTACTTC. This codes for CASRISVGSYNEQYF.

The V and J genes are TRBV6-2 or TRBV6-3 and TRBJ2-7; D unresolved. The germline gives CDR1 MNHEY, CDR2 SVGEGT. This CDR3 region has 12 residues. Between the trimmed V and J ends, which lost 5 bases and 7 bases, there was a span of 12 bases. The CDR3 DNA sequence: TGTGCCAGCAGTCGGGCTGCGGTTGAGCAGTACTTC. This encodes CASSRAAVEQYF.